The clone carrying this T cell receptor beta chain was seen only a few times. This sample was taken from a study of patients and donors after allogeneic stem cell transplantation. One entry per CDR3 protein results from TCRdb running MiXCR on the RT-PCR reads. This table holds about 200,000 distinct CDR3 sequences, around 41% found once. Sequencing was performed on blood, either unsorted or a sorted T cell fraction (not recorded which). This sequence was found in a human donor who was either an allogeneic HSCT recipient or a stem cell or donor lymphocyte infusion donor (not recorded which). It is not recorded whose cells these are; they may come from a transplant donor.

The CDR3 bases are TGCAGTGCTAGAGATATTGATTCACCCCTCCACTTT. Translating gives CSARDIDSPLHF. The genes are TRBV20-1 and TRBJ1-6; D uncertain. The CDR3 loop spans 12 amino acids. Trimming pared 0 bases from V and 8 bases from J, leaving 5 bases between. Germline-derived CDR1 and CDR2 are DFQATT and SNEGSKA (reference sequence).